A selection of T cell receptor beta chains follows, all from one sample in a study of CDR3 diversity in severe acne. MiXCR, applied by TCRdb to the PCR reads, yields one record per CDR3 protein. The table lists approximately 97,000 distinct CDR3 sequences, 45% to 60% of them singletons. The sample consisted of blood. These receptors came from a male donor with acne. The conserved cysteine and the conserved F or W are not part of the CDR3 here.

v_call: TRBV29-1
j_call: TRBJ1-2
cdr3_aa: SVADIYGYT

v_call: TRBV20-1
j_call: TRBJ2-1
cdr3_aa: SARPGTETFNEQF

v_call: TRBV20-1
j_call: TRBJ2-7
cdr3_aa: SAPGGSGRVHEQY

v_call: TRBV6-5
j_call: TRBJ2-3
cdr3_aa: ASRSSGSTDTQY

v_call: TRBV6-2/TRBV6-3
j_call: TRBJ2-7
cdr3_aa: ASTRQLASSYEQY

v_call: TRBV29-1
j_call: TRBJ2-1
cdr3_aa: SVGGGDNEQF

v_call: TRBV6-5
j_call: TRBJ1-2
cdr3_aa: ASSYLVNNYGYT

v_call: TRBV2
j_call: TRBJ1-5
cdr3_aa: ASRPPGHLSNQPQH

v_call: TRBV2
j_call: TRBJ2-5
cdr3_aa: AQLTRDNQETQY

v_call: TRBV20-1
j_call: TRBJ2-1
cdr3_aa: SVLTSGLYNEQF

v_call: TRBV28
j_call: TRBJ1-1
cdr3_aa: ASSPYSIEAF

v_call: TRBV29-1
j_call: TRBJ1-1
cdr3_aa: SVEAGSNTEAF

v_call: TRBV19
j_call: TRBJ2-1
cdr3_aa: ASSLTSGSSDEQF

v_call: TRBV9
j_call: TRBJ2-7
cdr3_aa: ASSVYAGGSYEQY

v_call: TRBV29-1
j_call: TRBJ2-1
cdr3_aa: SGRTSGRALEQF

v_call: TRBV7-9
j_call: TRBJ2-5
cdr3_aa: ASSLEGGDTETQY

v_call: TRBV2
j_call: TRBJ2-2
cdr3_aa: ASKGRAGGWNTGELF

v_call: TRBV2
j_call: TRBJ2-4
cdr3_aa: ASSEAGGGDRAY

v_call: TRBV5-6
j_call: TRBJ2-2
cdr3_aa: ASSLGTNTGELF

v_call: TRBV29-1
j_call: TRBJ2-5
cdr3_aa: SVDLYNQETQY

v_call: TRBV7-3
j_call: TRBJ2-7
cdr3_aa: ASSRSSSGGLNEQY

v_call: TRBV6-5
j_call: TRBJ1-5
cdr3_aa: ASRPFGGVGQPQH